Listed below are T cell receptor beta chains from one sample, sequenced in a study of control samples from healthy donors and cancer patients. Using immunoSEQ multiplex PCR, the repertoire was profiled, and TCRdb retains in-frame clones only, with some absent. The profile covers under 200,000 clones, with 90% to 95% appearing a single time and over 1.2% taken by the ten largest. The source material was blood. The receptors derive from a woman aged 25 to 39 in good health. Both conserved end residues are part of each CDR3. A D gene is named only where the DNA matches it firmly. The listing skips clone size in some rows; elsewhere it reads once, few, many or a size class.

J gene: TRBJ1-1; V gene: TRBV28; clone size: -; D gene: -; CDR3 protein: CASRTGPNTEAFF; CDR3 DNA: TGTGCCAGCAGGACAGGCCCGAACACTGAAGCTTTCTTT
J gene: TRBJ2-5; V gene: TRBV6-6; clone size: -; D gene: -; CDR3 protein: CASSYGSGGSAETQYF; CDR3 DNA: TGTGCCAGCAGTTACGGGTCAGGGGGGTCGGCGGAGACCCAGTACTTC
J gene: TRBJ1-1; V gene: TRBV25-1; clone size: -; D gene: -; CDR3 protein: CASSESGTRGAFF; CDR3 DNA: TGTGCCAGCAGTGAATCCGGGACCAGGGGAGCTTTCTTT
J gene: TRBJ2-3; V gene: TRBV5-8; clone size: once; D gene: -; CDR3 protein: CASRNWGRGRTDTQYF; CDR3 DNA: TGTGCCAGCAGAAATTGGGGGAGGGGGCGCACAGATACGCAGTATTTT
J gene: TRBJ1-1; V gene: TRBV18; clone size: -; D gene: -; CDR3 protein: CASSPQNTEAFF; CDR3 DNA: TGTGCCAGCTCACCCCAGAACACTGAAGCTTTCTTT
J gene: TRBJ1-5; V gene: TRBV24-1; clone size: once; D gene: TRBD1; CDR3 protein: CATSAGQNQPQHF; CDR3 DNA: TGTGCCACCAGTGCGGGACAGAATCAGCCCCAGCATTTT
J gene: TRBJ2-7; V gene: TRBV6-2/TRBV6-3; clone size: -; D gene: TRBD2; CDR3 protein: CASSYGGRGIYEQYF; CDR3 DNA: TGTGCCAGCAGTTACGGCGGGAGGGGTATCTACGAGCAGTACTTC
J gene: TRBJ1-4; V gene: TRBV28; clone size: once; D gene: -; CDR3 protein: CASSPARGAGEKLFF; CDR3 DNA: TGTGCCAGCAGTCCGGCCCGGGGGGCTGGTGAAAAACTGTTTTTT
J gene: TRBJ1-6; V gene: TRBV6-5; clone size: -; D gene: -; CDR3 protein: CASRTGPQNSPLHF; CDR3 DNA: TGTGCCAGCAGGACAGGTCCTCAAAATTCACCCCTCCACTTT
J gene: TRBJ1-4; V gene: TRBV9; clone size: -; D gene: -; CDR3 protein: CASSGGTGLTNEKLFF; CDR3 DNA: TGTGCCAGCAGCGGGGGAACAGGGCTCACTAATGAAAAACTGTTTTTT
J gene: TRBJ2-5; V gene: TRBV5-1; clone size: -; D gene: TRBD1; CDR3 protein: CASSADRGETQYF; CDR3 DNA: TGCGCCAGCAGCGCGGACAGGGGTGAGACCCAGTACTTC
J gene: TRBJ1-2; V gene: TRBV27; clone size: -; D gene: TRBD1; CDR3 protein: CASSLQGDGYTF; CDR3 DNA: TGTGCCAGCAGTTTACAGGGGGATGGCTACACCTTC
J gene: TRBJ2-1; V gene: TRBV30; clone size: -; D gene: TRBD2; CDR3 protein: CAWSIAGGPNEQFF; CDR3 DNA: TGTGCCTGGAGTATCGCGGGAGGGCCAAATGAGCAGTTCTTC
J gene: TRBJ1-1; V gene: TRBV25-1; clone size: -; D gene: -; CDR3 protein: CASSDRGTEAFF; CDR3 DNA: TGTGCCAGCAGTGACAGGGGTACTGAAGCTTTCTTT
J gene: TRBJ1-4; V gene: TRBV9; clone size: -; D gene: -; CDR3 protein: CASSASTGGKKLFF; CDR3 DNA: TGTGCCAGCAGCGCCAGCACCGGGGGTAAAAAACTGTTTTTT
J gene: TRBJ2-3; V gene: TRBV4-2; clone size: -; D gene: TRBD1; CDR3 protein: CASSQTSPGQGTDTQYF; CDR3 DNA: TGTGCCAGCAGCCAAACTTCCCCGGGACAGGGCACAGATACGCAGTATTTT
J gene: TRBJ1-5; V gene: TRBV2; clone size: -; D gene: -; CDR3 protein: CASRGSNQPQHF; CDR3 DNA: TGTGCCAGCAGGGGGAGCAATCAGCCCCAGCATTTT
J gene: TRBJ1-2; V gene: TRBV4-1; clone size: once; D gene: -; CDR3 protein: CASSQGRYGYTF; CDR3 DNA: TGCGCCAGCAGCCAAGGTCGCTATGGCTACACCTTC
J gene: TRBJ2-1; V gene: TRBV4-1; clone size: -; D gene: TRBD2; CDR3 protein: CASSQGSGRSYNEQFF; CDR3 DNA: TGCGCCAGCAGCCAAGGTAGCGGGAGGTCCTACAATGAGCAGTTCTTC
J gene: TRBJ1-1; V gene: TRBV7-9; clone size: -; D gene: -; CDR3 protein: CASTFQENTEAFF; CDR3 DNA: TGTGCCAGCACTTTTCAGGAGAACACTGAAGCTTTCTTT
J gene: TRBJ2-7; V gene: TRBV7-2; clone size: -; D gene: -; CDR3 protein: CASSLGQEYEQYF; CDR3 DNA: TGTGCCAGCAGCTTAGGACAGGAGTACGAGCAGTACTTC
J gene: TRBJ1-2; V gene: TRBV19; clone size: -; D gene: TRBD1; CDR3 protein: CASSNWDSPFYGYTF; CDR3 DNA: TGTGCCAGTAGTAACTGGGACAGCCCATTCTATGGCTACACCTTC
J gene: TRBJ2-6; V gene: TRBV4-2; clone size: -; D gene: -; CDR3 protein: CASSQKEGSGANVLTF; CDR3 DNA: TGTGCCAGCAGCCAAAAAGAGGGATCTGGGGCCAACGTCCTGACTTTC
J gene: TRBJ1-2; V gene: TRBV28; clone size: -; D gene: -; CDR3 protein: CASSLGGRLVGYTF; CDR3 DNA: TGTGCCAGCAGTTTAGGGGGGCGCTTAGTTGGCTACACCTTC
J gene: TRBJ2-5; V gene: TRBV3-1/TRBV3-2; clone size: -; D gene: -; CDR3 protein: CASSRTQETQYF; CDR3 DNA: TGTGCCAGCAGCCGGACACAAGAGACCCAGTACTTC
J gene: TRBJ2-1; V gene: TRBV7-9; clone size: -; D gene: TRBD1; CDR3 protein: CASSLGTTGNEQFF; CDR3 DNA: TGTGCCAGCAGCTTAGGCACGACAGGGAATGAGCAGTTCTTC
J gene: TRBJ1-5; V gene: TRBV7-9; clone size: -; D gene: -; CDR3 protein: CASSLDTLSGPQHF; CDR3 DNA: TGTGCCAGCAGCTTGGACACCCTCTCAGGGCCCCAGCATTTT
J gene: TRBJ1-6; V gene: TRBV7-8; clone size: few; D gene: TRBD1; CDR3 protein: CASSLDTGGFSNSPLHF; CDR3 DNA: TGTGCCAGCAGCTTAGACACAGGGGGATTCTCGAATTCACCCCTCCACTTT
J gene: TRBJ2-5; V gene: TRBV5-4; clone size: -; D gene: -; CDR3 protein: CASSSEHWETQYF; CDR3 DNA: TGTGCCAGCAGCTCTGAACACTGGGAGACCCAGTACTTC
J gene: TRBJ2-3; V gene: TRBV25-1; clone size: -; D gene: -; CDR3 protein: CASSDGQGSTDTQYF; CDR3 DNA: TGTGCCAGCAGTGATGGCCAGGGAAGCACAGATACGCAGTATTTT
J gene: TRBJ2-1; V gene: TRBV28; clone size: -; D gene: -; CDR3 protein: CASRGGTLVYNEQFF; CDR3 DNA: TGTGCCAGCAGAGGAGGGACACTCGTATACAATGAGCAGTTCTTC
J gene: TRBJ1-2; V gene: TRBV5-6; clone size: -; D gene: -; CDR3 protein: CASSLIGNYGYTF; CDR3 DNA: TGTGCCAGCAGCTTGATAGGGAACTATGGCTACACCTTC
J gene: TRBJ1-5; V gene: TRBV28; clone size: -; D gene: TRBD1; CDR3 protein: CASSAPGQGVQPQHF; CDR3 DNA: TGTGCCAGCAGTGCGCCGGGACAGGGGGTCCAGCCCCAGCATTTT
J gene: TRBJ1-1; V gene: TRBV6-5; clone size: -; D gene: TRBD1; CDR3 protein: CASSSRDRNTEAFF; CDR3 DNA: TGTGCCAGCAGTTCCCGGGACAGGAACACTGAAGCTTTCTTT
J gene: TRBJ1-1; V gene: TRBV6-5; clone size: once; D gene: -; CDR3 protein: CASSYSGSRTEAFF; CDR3 DNA: TGTGCCAGCAGTTACTCAGGGTCTCGCACTGAAGCTTTCTTT
J gene: TRBJ2-3; V gene: TRBV4-2; clone size: -; D gene: TRBD2; CDR3 protein: CASSQRLAGDTQYF; CDR3 DNA: TGTGCCAGCAGCCAGCGACTAGCGGGAGATACGCAGTATTTT
J gene: TRBJ2-7; V gene: TRBV15; clone size: once; D gene: -; CDR3 protein: CATSRQGYEQYF; CDR3 DNA: TGTGCCACCAGCAGACAGGGCTACGAGCAGTACTTC
J gene: TRBJ1-2; V gene: TRBV12-3/TRBV12-4; clone size: -; D gene: -; CDR3 protein: CASSLGLYGYTF; CDR3 DNA: TGTGCCAGCAGTCTGGGACTTTATGGCTACACCTTC
J gene: TRBJ2-1; V gene: TRBV7-8; clone size: -; D gene: TRBD2; CDR3 protein: CASSLTSGGYNEQFF; CDR3 DNA: TGTGCCAGCAGCCTCACTAGCGGGGGGTACAATGAGCAGTTCTTC
J gene: TRBJ1-6; V gene: TRBV6-4; clone size: -; D gene: -; CDR3 protein: CASSDSEGGNSPLHF; CDR3 DNA: TGTGCCAGCAGTGACTCGGAGGGCGGCAATTCACCCCTCCACTTT
J gene: TRBJ2-5; V gene: TRBV11-3; clone size: -; D gene: -; CDR3 protein: CASSLGGGGHQETQYF; CDR3 DNA: TGTGCCAGCAGCTTAGGTGGGGGGGGGCATCAAGAGACCCAGTACTTC
J gene: TRBJ1-5; V gene: TRBV6-2/TRBV6-3; clone size: -; D gene: -; CDR3 protein: CASSYSVGSNQPQHF; CDR3 DNA: TGTGCCAGCAGTTATAGTGTCGGTAGCAATCAGCCCCAGCATTTT
J gene: TRBJ2-3; V gene: TRBV5-4; clone size: -; D gene: TRBD2; CDR3 protein: CASSLALAVTDTQYF; CDR3 DNA: TGTGCCAGCAGCTTGGCTCTAGCGGTCACAGATACGCAGTATTTT
J gene: TRBJ2-7; V gene: TRBV19; clone size: -; D gene: TRBD1; CDR3 protein: CASSGGQGGYEQYF; CDR3 DNA: TGTGCCAGTAGTGGGGGACAGGGGGGCTACGAGCAGTACTTC
J gene: TRBJ1-4; V gene: TRBV15; clone size: -; D gene: TRBD1; CDR3 protein: CATSRDRGQNEKLFF; CDR3 DNA: TGTGCCACCAGCAGAGATAGGGGACAGAATGAAAAACTGTTTTTT